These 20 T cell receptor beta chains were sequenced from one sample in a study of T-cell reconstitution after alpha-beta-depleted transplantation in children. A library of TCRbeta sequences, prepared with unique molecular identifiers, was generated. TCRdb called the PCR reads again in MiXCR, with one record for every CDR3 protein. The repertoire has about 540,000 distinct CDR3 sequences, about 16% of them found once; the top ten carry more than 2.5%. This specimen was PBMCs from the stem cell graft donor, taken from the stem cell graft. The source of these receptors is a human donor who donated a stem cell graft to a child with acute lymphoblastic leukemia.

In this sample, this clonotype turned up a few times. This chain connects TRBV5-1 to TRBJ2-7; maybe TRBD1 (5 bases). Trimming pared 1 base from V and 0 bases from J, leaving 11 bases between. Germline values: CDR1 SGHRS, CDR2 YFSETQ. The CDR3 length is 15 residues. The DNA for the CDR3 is TGCGCCAGCAGCTTGACAGGAGCTTCCTCCTACGAGCAGTACTTC. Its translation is CASSLTGASSYEQYF.

The CDR3 sequence: CASSKIGLGQKVYGYTF. CDR3 nucleotide sequence: TGCGCCAGCAGTAAAATTGGGCTAGGACAGAAAGTATATGGCTACACCTTC. The rearrangement uses TRBV5-1 and TRBJ1-2; TRBD1 is a possible D gene (6 bases). Trimming took 5 bases from V and 5 from J, leaving 25 bases between them. Germline V gives CDR1 SGHRS, CDR2 YFSETQ. The CDR3 totals 17 residues.

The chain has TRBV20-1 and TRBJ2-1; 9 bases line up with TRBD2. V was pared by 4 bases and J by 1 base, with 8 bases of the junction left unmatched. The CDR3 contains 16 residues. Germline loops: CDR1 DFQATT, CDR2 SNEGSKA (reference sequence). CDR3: CSATLSGSGSYNEQFF. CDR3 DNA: TGCAGTGCTACGCTTAGCGGGAGTGGTTCCTACAATGAGCAGTTCTTC.

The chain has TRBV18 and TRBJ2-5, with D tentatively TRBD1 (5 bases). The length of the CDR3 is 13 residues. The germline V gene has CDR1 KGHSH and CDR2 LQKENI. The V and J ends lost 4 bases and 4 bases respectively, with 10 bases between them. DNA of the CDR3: TGTGCCAGCTCACGGACAAAGGGAGAGACCCAGTACTTC. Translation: CASSRTKGETQYF.

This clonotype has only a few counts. The CDR3 reads CATLLRRVRDCNEQFF. As DNA, the CDR3 is TGTGCCACCTTATTAAGGAGGGTAAGGGACTGCAATGAGCAGTTCTTC. V usage is TRBV6-1 and J usage is TRBJ2-1, with a possible D match to TRBD2 (6 bases). There are 16 residues in the CDR3. The germline gives CDR1 MNHNS, CDR2 SASEGT. V lost 10 bases and J lost 6, with 25 bases in between.

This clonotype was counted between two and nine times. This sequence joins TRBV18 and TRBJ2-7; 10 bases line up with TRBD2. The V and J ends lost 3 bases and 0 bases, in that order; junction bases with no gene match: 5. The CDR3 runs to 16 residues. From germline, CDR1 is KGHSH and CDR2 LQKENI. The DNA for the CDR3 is TGTGCCAGCTCACCGTTACTAGCGGGGAACTCCTACGAGCAGTACTTC. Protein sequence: CASSPLLAGNSYEQYF.

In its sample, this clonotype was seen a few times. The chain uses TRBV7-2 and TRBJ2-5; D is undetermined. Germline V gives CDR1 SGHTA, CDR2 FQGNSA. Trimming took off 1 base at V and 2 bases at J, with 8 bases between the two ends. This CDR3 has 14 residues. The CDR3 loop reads CASSLESAQETQYF. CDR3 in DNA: TGTGCCAGCAGCTTAGAGTCCGCACAAGAGACCCAGTACTTC.

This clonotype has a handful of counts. The CDR3 sequence is CASSQGTSNFYNEQFF. CDR3 nucleotide sequence: TGTGCCAGCAGCCAAGGGACGTCTAACTTCTACAATGAGCAGTTCTTC. This chain links TRBV11-2 with TRBJ2-1; D tentatively fits TRBD1 or TRBD2 (5 bases each). Per germline, CDR1 SGHAT and CDR2 FQNNGV. V lost 5 bases, J lost 3 bases, and 17 bases lay in between. The CDR3 spans 16 residues. The variable domain in full, completed from reference TRBV11-2 and TRBJ2-1, reads EAGVAQSPRYKIIEKRQSVAFWCNPISGHATLYWYQQILGQGPKLLIQFQNNGVVDDSQLPKDRFSAERLKGVDSTLKIQPAKLEDSAVYLCASSQGTSNFYNEQFFGPGTRLTVL.

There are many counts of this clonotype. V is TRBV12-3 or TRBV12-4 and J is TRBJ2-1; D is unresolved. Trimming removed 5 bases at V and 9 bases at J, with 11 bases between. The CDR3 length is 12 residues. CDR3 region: CASSNVSSEQFF. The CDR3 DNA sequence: TGTGCCAGCAGTAACGTAAGCAGTGAGCAGTTCTTC.

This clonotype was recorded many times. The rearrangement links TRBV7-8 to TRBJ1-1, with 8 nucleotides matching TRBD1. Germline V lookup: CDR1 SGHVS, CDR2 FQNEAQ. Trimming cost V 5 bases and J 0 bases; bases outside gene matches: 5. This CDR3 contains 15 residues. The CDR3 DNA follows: TGTGCCAGCAGCACTAGGACAGGGATGAACACTGAAGCTTTCTTT. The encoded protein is CASSTRTGMNTEAFF.

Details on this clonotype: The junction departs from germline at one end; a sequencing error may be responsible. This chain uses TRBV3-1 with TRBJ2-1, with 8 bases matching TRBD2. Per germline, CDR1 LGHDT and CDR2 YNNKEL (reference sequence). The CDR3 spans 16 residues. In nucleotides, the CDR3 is TGTGTCAGCAGCCAAGATGGGGGACTAGTAAGCAATGAGCAGTTCTTC. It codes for CVSSQDGGLVSNEQFF.

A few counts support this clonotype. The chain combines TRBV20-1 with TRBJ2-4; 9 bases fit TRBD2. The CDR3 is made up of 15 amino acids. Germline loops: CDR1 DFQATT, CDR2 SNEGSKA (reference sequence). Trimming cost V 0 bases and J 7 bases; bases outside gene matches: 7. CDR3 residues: CSARELAGVRNIQYF. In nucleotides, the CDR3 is TGCAGTGCTAGAGAACTAGCGGGTGTGAGGAACATTCAGTACTTC.

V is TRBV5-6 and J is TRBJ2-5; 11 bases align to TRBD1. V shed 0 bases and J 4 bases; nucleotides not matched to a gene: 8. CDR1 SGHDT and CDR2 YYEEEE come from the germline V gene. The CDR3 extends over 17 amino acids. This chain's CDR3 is CASSLEDRGLPRETQYF. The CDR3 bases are TGTGCCAGCAGCTTGGAGGACAGGGGGCTTCCCCGAGAGACCCAGTACTTC.

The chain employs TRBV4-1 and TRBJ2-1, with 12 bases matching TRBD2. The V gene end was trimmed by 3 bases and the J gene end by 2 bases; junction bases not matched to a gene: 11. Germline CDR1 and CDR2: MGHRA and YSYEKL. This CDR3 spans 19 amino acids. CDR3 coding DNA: TGCGCCAGCAGCCACCGGACTAGCGGGACGGATGGTGCCTACAATGAGCAGTTCTTC. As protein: CASSHRTSGTDGAYNEQFF.

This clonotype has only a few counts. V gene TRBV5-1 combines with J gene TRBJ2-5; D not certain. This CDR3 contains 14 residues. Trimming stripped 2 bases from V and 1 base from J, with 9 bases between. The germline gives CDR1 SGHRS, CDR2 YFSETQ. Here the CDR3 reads CASSFGSSQETQYF. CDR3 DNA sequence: TGCGCCAGCAGCTTCGGATCGAGCCAAGAGACCCAGTACTTC.

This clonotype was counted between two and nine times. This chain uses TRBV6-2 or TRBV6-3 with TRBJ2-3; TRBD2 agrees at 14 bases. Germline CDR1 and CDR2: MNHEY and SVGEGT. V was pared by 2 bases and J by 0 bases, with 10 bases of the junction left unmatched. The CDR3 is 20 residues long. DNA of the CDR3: TGTGCCAGCAGTTACGACGGACTAGCGGGAGGTCCCTCTAGCACAGATACGCAGTATTTT. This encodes CASSYDGLAGGPSSTDTQYF.

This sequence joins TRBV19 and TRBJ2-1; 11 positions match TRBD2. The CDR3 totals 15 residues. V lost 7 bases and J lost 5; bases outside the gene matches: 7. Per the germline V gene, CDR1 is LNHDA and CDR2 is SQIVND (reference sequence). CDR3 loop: CASIDLAGGNNEQFF. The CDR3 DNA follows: TGTGCCAGTATAGATCTAGCGGGAGGTAACAATGAGCAGTTCTTC.

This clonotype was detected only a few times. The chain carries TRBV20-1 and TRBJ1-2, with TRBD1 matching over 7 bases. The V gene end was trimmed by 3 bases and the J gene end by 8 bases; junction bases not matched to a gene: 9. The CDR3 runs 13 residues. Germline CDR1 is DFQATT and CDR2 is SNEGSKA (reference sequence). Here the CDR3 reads CSASLRQGHGYTF. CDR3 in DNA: TGCAGTGCTAGTTTGAGACAGGGTCACGGCTACACCTTC.

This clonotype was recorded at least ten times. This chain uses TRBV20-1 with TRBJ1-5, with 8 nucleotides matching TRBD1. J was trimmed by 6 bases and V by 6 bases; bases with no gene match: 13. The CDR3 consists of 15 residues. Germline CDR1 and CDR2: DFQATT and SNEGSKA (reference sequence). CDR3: CSATSPGQGAQPQHF. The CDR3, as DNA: TGCAGTGCCACGAGCCCAGGACAGGGAGCTCAGCCCCAGCATTTT.

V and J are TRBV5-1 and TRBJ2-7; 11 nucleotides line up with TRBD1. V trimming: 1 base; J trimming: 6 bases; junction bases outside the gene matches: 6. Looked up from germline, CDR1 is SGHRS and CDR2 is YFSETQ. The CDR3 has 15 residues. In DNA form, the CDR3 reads TGCGCCAGCAGCTTGACCGGGACAGGGGGAATCGAGCAGTACTTC. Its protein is CASSLTGTGGIEQYF.